One sample yielded the 6 T cell receptor beta chains listed below, sequenced in a study of T cells in Graves' hyperthyroidism and ophthalmopathy. The investigators amplified TCR beta CDR3 regions from RNA transcripts. An initial round of RT-PCR targeting the TCR CDR3 relied on the HTBI primer set. TCRdb re-called the multiplex PCR reads through MiXCR, storing one row per CDR3 protein. The table has about 250,000 distinct CDR3 sequences, over 12% seen once; the top ten hold over 30%. Sequencing input: blood. Source of these receptors: a woman aged 50 to 65 with Graves' hyperthyroidism that later progressed to Graves' ophthalmopathy.

This clonotype came up many times. V and J are TRBV18 and TRBJ1-1; D is possibly TRBD1 (5 bases). The CDR3 sequence is 16 residues long. V was pared by 2 bases and J by 0 bases, with 13 bases between. CDR1 KGHSH and CDR2 LQKENI come from the germline V gene. The CDR3 loop is CASSPMSGHMNTEAFF. DNA for the CDR3: TGTGCCAGCTCACCAATGTCCGGACACATGAACACTGAAGCTTTCTTT.

The rearrangement links TRBV3-1 to TRBJ2-1; 10 bases map to TRBD1. With 4 bases clipped from V and 3 bases from J, the junction kept 3 bases outside the gene matches. The CDR3 runs to 15 residues. CDR1 and CDR2 from the germline V gene are LGHDT and YNNKEL (reference sequence). In DNA, the CDR3 is TGTGCCAGCAGCCCCGGGACAGGGGACTACAATGAGCAGTTCTTC. Residues: CASSPGTGDYNEQFF.

This clonotype has at least ten counts. The chain joins TRBV6-1 to TRBJ2-7, with D possibly being TRBD1 or TRBD2 (5 bases each). V lost 6 bases and J 2 bases, leaving 11 bases between the germline ends. There are 13 residues in the CDR3. From germline, CDR1 is MNHNS and CDR2 SASEGT. CDR3 DNA: TGTGCCAGCAGAGGGGACGGAGCCTACGAGCAGTACTTC. This codes for CASRGDGAYEQYF.

In its sample, this clonotype was seen many times. This chain uses TRBV13 with TRBJ2-3; the D gene is possibly TRBD2 (7 bases). Germline values: CDR1 PRHDT, CDR2 FYEKMQ (reference sequence). This CDR3 comprises 19 residues. V was cut by 0 bases and J by 4 bases, with 23 bases left in between. The CDR3 protein is CASSLGRPGGLGGPDTQYF. The DNA of the CDR3 is TGTGCCAGCAGCTTAGGCCGACCGGGAGGTCTCGGGGGGCCAGATACGCAGTATTTT.

This chain joins TRBV9 and TRBJ1-1; possible D gene TRBD1, 5 bases. V lost 0 bases and J lost 4, with 16 bases in between. This CDR3 is built from 16 residues. Germline-derived CDR1 and CDR2 are SGDLS and YYNGEE. The CDR3 region is CASSVAWGTGSTEAFF. The CDR3, as DNA: TGTGCCAGCAGCGTAGCTTGGGGGACTGGGAGCACTGAAGCTTTCTTT. The full variable domain, rest sourced from reference TRBV9 and TRBJ1-1, is DSGVTQTPKHLITATGQRVTLRCSPRSGDLSVYWYQQSLDQGLQFLIQYYNGEERAKGNILERFSAQQFPDLHSELNLSSLELGDSALYFCASSVAWGTGSTEAFFGQGTRLTVV.

This clonotype was counted at least ten times. This rearrangement joins TRBV2 to TRBJ1-4; possible D gene TRBD1, 6 bases. Germline V CDR1 and CDR2: SNHLY, FYNNEI. Trimming stripped 0 bases from V and 8 bases from J, with 13 bases between. The CDR3 has 15 amino acids. As DNA, the CDR3 is TGTGCCAGCAGTGAAGCAGGCAGGGGAGGAGAAAAACTGTTTTTT. Its translation is CASSEAGRGGEKLFF.